This is a list of T cell receptor beta chains from one sample in a study of blood T cell repertoires in COVID-19. Produced via immunoSEQ multiplex PCR; TCRdb's table is partial and in-frame only. The sample shows approximately 380,000 clones, more than 70% of them seen only once. Sequencing was done on a sample of PBMCs or T cells enriched from blood (not recorded which). Receptor source: a woman younger than 30 who had recovered from COVID-19. The conserved cysteine and the conserved F or W are not part of the CDR3 here.

>TRBV11-2|TRBJ2-1
ASRSGQGLTGNEQF
>TRBV27|TRBJ1-2
ASSVDRVIGGYT
>TRBV13|TRBJ1-1
ASSLGLTGSGTEAF
>TRBV28|TRBJ1-2
ASSLWGQGAGNYGYT
>TRBV4-2|TRBJ1-6
ASSQGQGTTPLH
>TRBV4-1|TRBJ1-2
ASSQDGGSYGYT
>TRBV5-4|TRBJ2-3
ASSRTSGETDTQY
>TRBV5-4|TRBJ2-1
ASVLAGGSPYNEQF
>TRBV6-5|TRBJ1-3
ASSSGGSGNTIY
>TRBV9|TRBJ1-5
ASSVEVEGPQH
>TRBV7-2|TRBJ2-1
ASSFPGGQREQF
>TRBV10-2|TRBJ2-7
ASSDVGTGDYEQY
>TRBV6-2/TRBV6-3|TRBJ1-2
ASSYSTWSTNYGYT
>TRBV5-1|TRBJ2-2
ASSWGTSGDGTGELF
>TRBV5-1|TRBJ1-1
ASSLDLNTEAF
>TRBV5-6|TRBJ1-5
ASSAGTGEIGPQH
>TRBV6-5|TRBJ1-4
ASSYSPRTNEKLF
>TRBV6-6|TRBJ2-7
ASSRTAGTHSSYEQY
>TRBV11-2|TRBJ2-5
ASSLTGQTSGGGTQY
>TRBV6-5|TRBJ1-1
ASSSPDSNTEAF
>TRBV7-3|TRBJ2-1
ASSSSGGSNEQF
>TRBV5-1|TRBJ1-1
ASSLYGGPDLNTEAF
>TRBV10-3|TRBJ1-1
AITRDSLNTEAF
>TRBV7-3|TRBJ1-1
ASSTGGYAEAF
>TRBV18|TRBJ2-7
ASSPRTGVNGTGIGEQY
>TRBV10-3|TRBJ1-3
AISAFVSDRESPGNTIY
>TRBV2|TRBJ1-4
ASSYGSGRTNEKLF
>TRBV28|TRBJ1-5
ASRRDRVPQPQH
>TRBV6-6|TRBJ1-2
ASSWVSEGSYGYT
>TRBV18|TRBJ1-2
ASSPSVMEGYT
>TRBV3-1/TRBV3-2|TRBJ1-3
ASSQVATLRSGNTIY